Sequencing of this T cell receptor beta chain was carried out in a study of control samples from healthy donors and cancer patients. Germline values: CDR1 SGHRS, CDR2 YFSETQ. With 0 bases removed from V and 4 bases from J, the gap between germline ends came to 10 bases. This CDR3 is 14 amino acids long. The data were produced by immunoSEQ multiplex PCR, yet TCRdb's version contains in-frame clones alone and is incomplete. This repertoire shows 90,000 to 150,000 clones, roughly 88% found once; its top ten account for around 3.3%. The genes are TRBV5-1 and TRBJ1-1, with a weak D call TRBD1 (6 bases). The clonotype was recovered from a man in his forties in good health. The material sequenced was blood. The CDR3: CASSLGGGATEAFF. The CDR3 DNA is TGCGCCAGCAGCTTGGGAGGGGGGGCCACTGAAGCTTTCTTT.